This T cell receptor (beta chain) was obtained from a study of T cells in localized non-small cell lung cancer. V lost 8 bases and J lost 6; bases outside the gene matches: 7. The length of the CDR3 is 13 residues. Looked up from germline, CDR1 is SEHNR and CDR2 is FQNEAQ (reference sequence). This table comes from immunoSEQ multiplex PCR, and its TCRdb copy is limited to in-frame clones, with some not included. Of 20,000 to 25,000 clones listed, 75% to 90% are singletons. Study conclusions and caveats: The study found T cell clonality highest in uninvolved adjacent lung, above tumor. Prolonged overall survival went with higher T cell density in the blood. One tumor region alone was sequenced, and heterogeneity therefore remains possible. A median of approximately 50 of the top 100 tumor clones appeared in adjacent lung, which was paired and uninvolved.

Of note for this clone: What it recognizes is unknown.

The TCR originated in a male donor older than 55 with stage II squamous cell lung carcinoma. Sequences were derived from peripheral blood, sampled before any cancer treatment. The chain combines TRBV7-9 with TRBJ2-1; 7 bases are shared with TRBD1. CDR3 in DNA: TGTGCCAGCGACAGGGATTACGGCAATGAGCAGTTCTTC. Its protein product is CASDRDYGNEQFF.